This T cell receptor beta chain emerged from a study of blood T cell repertoires in COVID-19. For the study at large: The United States, Italy and Spain provided the acute and convalescent COVID-19 samples. The cDNA or gDNA used as material had been derived from T cells, B-cell-depleted T cells, or PBMCs.

The table came from immunoSEQ multiplex PCR; TCRdb's copy has only in-frame clones and leaves some out. The table lists about 140,000 clones, over 65% of them singletons. The CDR3 runs to 13 residues. Germline CDR1 and CDR2: SNHLY and FYNNEI. Trimming cost V 2 bases and J 4 bases, with 6 bases left between them. The source is a woman aged 45-59 years who had recovered from COVID-19. Input material: PBMCs or T cells enriched from blood (not recorded which). The chain links TRBV2 to TRBJ1-5; D unresolved. CDR3 nucleotide sequence: TGTGCCAGCAGTGAAAACGGTAATCAGCCCCAGCATTTT. This sequence encodes CASSENGNQPQHF.